What follows is one T cell receptor beta chain and its context. The germline V gene encodes CDR1 LGHNA and CDR2 YNFKEQ. The CDR3 contains 15 residues. V dropped 3 bases and J dropped 3; count of bases not matched to a gene: 5. This entry is derived from a study of T cell changes during pregnancy in multiple sclerosis. Sequencing was performed with immunoSEQ multiplex PCR; in TCRdb, only in-frame clones are kept and a portion is missing. Of about 70,000 clones in the sample, 90% to 95% were seen once. The receptor was derived from a female donor with multiple sclerosis, enrolled in a pregnancy study. The chain links TRBV4-2 to TRBJ2-7; TRBD1 agrees at 10 bases. The sample in question was peripheral blood, obtained in the third trimester of pregnancy. CDR3 amino acids: CASSQTDRGGYEQYF. CDR3 nucleotides: TGTGCCAGCAGCCAGACGGACAGGGGGGGCTACGAGCAGTACTTC.